These T cell receptor beta chains were read from a single sample in a study of blood T cell repertoires in COVID-19. Using immunoSEQ multiplex PCR, the repertoire was profiled, and TCRdb retains in-frame clones only, with some absent. Of about 210,000 clones listed, around 82% are singletons. Sample: PBMCs or T cells enriched from blood (not recorded which). The receptor source for this set is a man younger than 40 with acute COVID-19. Both conserved end residues are part of each CDR3. D genes are given only for firm matches. Some rows have no size entry. The others give once, few or many, or a class for an expanded clone.

V gene	clone size	J gene	D gene	CDR3 DNA	CDR3 protein
TRBV19	-	TRBJ2-1	TRBD2	TGTGCCAGTAGCACTAGCGTTGAGCAGTTCTTC	CASSTSVEQFF
TRBV27	-	TRBJ2-5	TRBD2	TGTGCCAGCAGTTCCCTGCCTCCGGGACTATCGTACCAAGAGACCCAGTACTTC	CASSSLPPGLSYQETQYF
TRBV7-6	-	TRBJ2-5	TRBD1	TGTGCCAGCAGCCCATTTACGGGACAGGGTGGAGAGACCCAGTACTTC	CASSPFTGQGGETQYF
TRBV6-1	-	TRBJ1-6	TRBD1	TGTGCCAGCAGTGAGCATCGAGGACAGGGCGGGTCACCCCTCCACTTT	CASSEHRGQGGSPLHF
TRBV6-5	-	TRBJ1-1	-	TGTGCCAGCAGATCAGGGGTTAACACTGAAGCTTTCTTT	CASRSGVNTEAFF
TRBV6-1	-	TRBJ2-2	-	TGTGCCAGCAGTGAGCTGGCGGGGCGTACCGGGGAGCTGTTTTTT	CASSELAGRTGELFF
TRBV5-6	-	TRBJ2-7	TRBD1	TGTGCCAGCAGCGAGACAGGGGTCTACGAGCAGTACTTC	CASSETGVYEQYF
TRBV12-3/TRBV12-4	-	TRBJ1-2	TRBD1	TGTGCCAGCAGGATGGGACAGAGCTATGGCTACACCTTC	CASRMGQSYGYTF
TRBV9	-	TRBJ2-1	TRBD2	TGTGCCAGCAGCCCTCGACCGGGAGCGGGGCCCTATCACGAGCAGTTCTTC	CASSPRPGAGPYHEQFF
TRBV18	few	TRBJ1-6	-	TGTGCCAGCTCAACTTATAATTCACCCCTCCACTTT	CASSTYNSPLHF
TRBV23-1	once	TRBJ1-4	TRBD1	TGCGCCAGCAAACCGACAGGGGGATTCGAAAAACTGTTTTTT	CASKPTGGFEKLFF
TRBV6-5	-	TRBJ2-7	-	TGTGCCAGCAGTACCGCGGGACGGCCCTACGAGCAGTACTTC	CASSTAGRPYEQYF
TRBV7-6	-	TRBJ1-1	-	TGTGCCAGCAGCAACCCAGGGGCCCATACAGCTGAAGCTTTCTTT	CASSNPGAHTAEAFF
TRBV2	-	TRBJ2-5	-	TGTGCCAGCAGTGGTACCAGGGGATTCCAAGGTACCCAGTACTTC	CASSGTRGFQGTQYF
TRBV13	few	TRBJ1-1	TRBD1	TGTGCCAGCAACCTCAGATCCATCACCGGGACAGGGGGTATCACTGAAGCTTTCTTT	CASNLRSITGTGGITEAFF
TRBV15	few	TRBJ2-1	-	TGTGCCACCAGCAGAGGGGGGACATCCTACAATGAGCAGTTCTTC	CATSRGGTSYNEQFF
TRBV6-5	-	TRBJ1-2	TRBD1	TGTGCCAGCAGTTACGGTCCGGACAGGGACGGCTACACCTTC	CASSYGPDRDGYTF
TRBV29-1	-	TRBJ1-1	TRBD1	TGCAGCGTTGAAGATTATGGGACAGGTTTAAATATGAACACTGAAGCTTTCTTT	CSVEDYGTGLNMNTEAFF
TRBV9	-	TRBJ2-3	-	TGTGCCAGCAGCGTAGTAGCCTCTAGCACAGATACGCAGTATTTT	CASSVVASSTDTQYF
TRBV11-1	-	TRBJ2-5	TRBD1	TGTGCCAGCAGCTTATACACAGGGGAAGAGACCCAGTACTTC	CASSLYTGEETQYF
TRBV5-1	-	TRBJ2-6	-	TGCGCCAGCAGCCGTCAAGTTGGGCTCGCTGGTGGGGCCAACGTCCTGACTTTC	CASSRQVGLAGGANVLTF
TRBV11-2	-	TRBJ1-2	TRBD1	TGTGCCAGCAGCTTAGATCAGGGGGGCGGCTACACCTTC	CASSLDQGGGYTF
TRBV7-3	-	TRBJ2-1	-	TGTGCCAGCAGCTTCTCCCTGACGGAGGGGTCCCACAATGAGCAGTTCTTC	CASSFSLTEGSHNEQFF
TRBV3-1/TRBV3-2	-	TRBJ2-5	TRBD2	TGTGCCAGCAGCCTGCGGACTAGCGGTTTAAAAGAGACCCAGTACTTC	CASSLRTSGLKETQYF
TRBV10-1	-	TRBJ1-6	-	TGCGCCAGCAGTCCGGGATCCTATAATTCACCCCTCCACTTT	CASSPGSYNSPLHF
TRBV6-5	-	TRBJ2-1	-	TGTGCCAGCACGGGGGGCAAGCTCTTCTTC	CASTGGKLFF
TRBV2	-	TRBJ1-6	TRBD1	TGTGCCAGCAGAAGACAGGGCCATATCGATAAGGATTCACCCCTCCACTTT	CASRRQGHIDKDSPLHF
TRBV15	-	TRBJ1-2	-	TGTGCCACCAGCAGAGACAGTATAGGCTACACCTTC	CATSRDSIGYTF
TRBV7-9	once	TRBJ2-7	TRBD2	TGTGCCAGCAGCTTTGGTGCGGGGGACTCCTACGAGCAGTACTTC	CASSFGAGDSYEQYF